This T cell receptor beta chain derives from a study of cytomegalovirus exposure and HLA in healthy donors. As for the study in general: Counted in an early data release were 75 million to 85 million unique TCRs from HLA-typed donors.

Whole-study results and caveats: Earlier analysis found most TCR beta V segments productive about 87% or about 30% of the time. Cytomegalovirus status was reportedly diagnosed by the classifier with high sensitivity and specificity. In a later analysis, approximately 15,000 TCR beta sequences were associated with HLA alleles at 0.05 false discovery rate.

PCR primers comprised 60 Vbeta and 13 Jbeta primers. The repertoire was sequenced with immunoSEQ multiplex PCR; TCRdb's copy has only in-frame clones and lacks some. The top ten hold roughly 0.75% of the sample, which has 150,000 to 200,000 clones, roughly four fifths seen once. Regarding this clone: Its matching antigen is unknown.

The CDR3 contains 13 residues. The V and J ends lost 5 bases and 11 bases respectively, with 16 bases between them. The V gene's germline CDR1 is SGHAT and CDR2 FQDESV (reference sequence). Sequencing was performed on PBMCs. This receptor was identified in a woman between 18 and 29 years old in good health and CMV-seronegative. The V call is TRBV11-1, the J call TRBJ1-5; D is possibly TRBD1 (6 bases). The CDR3 nucleotides read TGTGCCAGCAGCACACAACAGGGAGGGACCCAGCATTTT. Protein: CASSTQQGGTQHF.